These T cell receptor beta chains were read from a single sample in a study of control samples from healthy donors and cancer patients. Produced via immunoSEQ multiplex PCR; TCRdb's table is partial and in-frame only. The data contain 130,000 or so clones, 90% to 95% of them singletons. Sequenced sample: PBMCs. The receptor source for this set is a man between 60 and 75 years old with colorectal cancer. The CDR3 runs from the conserved cysteine through the conserved F or W. D genes are given only for firm matches. Part of the rows lack a size; the others show once, few, many or a class for expanded clones.

>.|TRBJ2-2|TRBD2|TRBV5-1
TGCGCCAGCAGCCCGAAGCGTAGCGGGGATACCGGGGAGCTGTTTTTT
CASSPKRSGDTGELFF
>.|TRBJ2-2|TRBD2|TRBV3-1/TRBV3-2
TGTGCCAGCAGTCGGACTAGCGGGGGGCCGAACACCGGGGAGCTGTTTTTT
CASSRTSGGPNTGELFF
>few|TRBJ1-5|.|TRBV6-6
TGTGCCAGCAGTTACGGGCAGAGGCCCCAGCATTTT
CASSYGQRPQHF
>.|TRBJ1-1|.|TRBV3-1/TRBV3-2
TGTGCCAGCAGCCCACAGGGTATGAACACTGAAGCTTTCTTT
CASSPQGMNTEAFF
>.|TRBJ1-4|.|TRBV4-3
TGCGCCAGCAGCCAAGACAGGGTGGTTGAAAAACTGTTTTTT
CASSQDRVVEKLFF
>.|TRBJ1-4|TRBD1|TRBV28
TGTGCCAGCATCCGGACAGGTGGAGGGTATGGACTGTTTTTT
CASIRTGGGYGLFF
>once|TRBJ2-7|.|TRBV6-5
TGTGCCAGCAGTTACTCTCTCTCCTACGAGCAGTACTTC
CASSYSLSYEQYF
>.|TRBJ2-1|.|TRBV3-1/TRBV3-2
TGTGCCAGCAGCCAAGCGTCGGCAGGGCGGCACAATGAGCAGTTCTTC
CASSQASAGRHNEQFF
>.|TRBJ1-5|.|TRBV6-6
TGTGCCAGCAGTTACTCAACAGGGAGTCAGCCCCAGCATTTT
CASSYSTGSQPQHF
>.|TRBJ1-1|.|TRBV18
TGTGCCAGCTCACCCGTAGAGAACACTGAAGCTTTCTTT
CASSPVENTEAFF
>.|TRBJ1-1|TRBD1|TRBV29-1
TGCAGCGTCAACAGGGGCGGAAACACTGAAGCTTTCTTT
CSVNRGGNTEAFF
>.|TRBJ1-2|.|TRBV4-1
TGCGCCAGCAGCCAAGTCCTCCGGGAGGTGCTACATGGCTACACCTTC
CASSQVLREVLHGYTF
>.|TRBJ1-5|.|TRBV19
TGTGCCAGTAGTATCCCAGGGTACAATCAGCCCCAGCATTTT
CASSIPGYNQPQHF
>.|TRBJ1-1|.|TRBV27
TGTGCCAGCAGTTATCAGGGGAACACTGAAGCTTTCTTT
CASSYQGNTEAFF
>.|TRBJ1-1|TRBD1|TRBV6-1
TGTGCCAGCAGTGATCCAGGGACAGGGGGCACTGAAGCTTTCTTT
CASSDPGTGGTEAFF
>.|TRBJ2-7|.|TRBV13
TGTGCCAGCTCGAAGAGGACAGATCCTACCTACGAGCAGTACTTC
CASSKRTDPTYEQYF
>.|TRBJ2-3|.|TRBV9
TGTGCCAGCAGCGTAGGGGTAGCTAGCACAGATACGCAGTATTTT
CASSVGVASTDTQYF
>.|TRBJ1-1|.|TRBV19
TGTGCCAGTAGGCGGGCGGATATGAACACTGAAGCTTTCTTT
CASRRADMNTEAFF
>.|TRBJ1-1|.|TRBV12-3/TRBV12-4
TGTGCCAGCAGTCGGACAGCGAACACTGAAGCTTTCTTT
CASSRTANTEAFF
>once|TRBJ2-7|.|TRBV6-5
TGTGCCAGCAGTTACTCGAGAAGATACGAGCAGTACTTC
CASSYSRRYEQYF
>.|TRBJ2-1|.|TRBV29-1
TGCAGCGCTCAAGTGGGGGCCCCCAATGAGCAGTTCTTC
CSAQVGAPNEQFF
>.|TRBJ2-2|TRBD1|TRBV10-3
TGTGCCAGTTCCGGGACAGGGGGCAACGGGGAGCTGTTTTTT
CASSGTGGNGELFF
>.|TRBJ2-7|TRBD2|TRBV5-1
TGCGCCAGCAGCTTGGCCAAGGGCGGGAGCTACGAGCAGTACTTC
CASSLAKGGSYEQYF
>.|TRBJ2-7|.|TRBV5-1
TGCGCCAGCGCCCCTTGGGAGGTTTCCTACGAGCAGTACTTC
CASAPWEVSYEQYF
>few|TRBJ2-7|.|TRBV3-1/TRBV3-2
TGTGCCAGCAGCCCCGGGACTCTCTACGAGCAGTACTTC
CASSPGTLYEQYF
>.|TRBJ2-3|.|TRBV21-1
TGTGCCAGCAGCAAGGCCGCAGCGGGGGGCCAGGGGGATACGCAGTATTTT
CASSKAAAGGQGDTQYF
>.|TRBJ1-2|TRBD1|TRBV4-1
TGCGCCAGCAGCTCACAGGGGAACTATGGCTACACCTTC
CASSSQGNYGYTF
>once|TRBJ1-1|TRBD1|TRBV11-1
TGTGCCAGCAGCGACGGGACAGGGGGTGAAGCTTTCTTT
CASSDGTGGEAFF
>.|TRBJ1-4|.|TRBV7-9
TGTGCCAGCAGCCCCCAGGGAAAAGAAAAACTGTTTTTT
CASSPQGKEKLFF
>.|TRBJ2-3|.|TRBV4-3
TGCGCCAGCAGCCAAGAACTAGCTCGCACAGATACGCAGTATTTT
CASSQELARTDTQYF
>.|TRBJ2-7|.|TRBV18
TGTGCCAGCTCACCCCGGGGCAGGGTGGGTTACGAGCAGTACTTC
CASSPRGRVGYEQYF
>.|TRBJ1-2|.|TRBV29-1
TGCAGCGTGGACAGAACATATGGCTACACCTTC
CSVDRTYGYTF
>.|TRBJ2-3|TRBD2|TRBV7-9
TGTGCCAGCAGCTTAGGACTAGCGGGGGCCGCAGATACGCAGTATTTT
CASSLGLAGAADTQYF
>.|TRBJ1-1|.|TRBV30
TGTGCCTGGAGTGTAAATCAGAACACTGAAGCTTTCTTT
CAWSVNQNTEAFF
>.|TRBJ1-6|.|TRBV29-1
TGCAGCGTCCGCGGTGCAGGGCGCGATTCACCCCTCCACTTT
CSVRGAGRDSPLHF
>.|TRBJ1-2|.|TRBV7-9
TGTGCCAGCAGCTTAGAGCAGGGGAGAGCGGGCTACACCTTC
CASSLEQGRAGYTF
>.|TRBJ2-3|TRBD2|TRBV5-4
TGTGCCAGCAGCTTGCGACTAGCGGGGGGCACAGATACGCAGTATTTT
CASSLRLAGGTDTQYF
>.|TRBJ2-1|TRBD2|TRBV6-2/TRBV6-3
TGTGCCAGCAGTTACGTCTCGTCGGGACTAGCGGGGGGGTCCTACAATGAGCAGTTCTTC
CASSYVSSGLAGGSYNEQFF
>.|TRBJ1-2|.|TRBV9
TGTGCCAGCAGCCCCTATGGGGTTAGCTATGGCTACACCTTC
CASSPYGVSYGYTF
>.|TRBJ1-3|.|TRBV5-1
TGCGCCAGCAGCTTGGGTAAAGCGACTTCCTGGGACACCATATATTTT
CASSLGKATSWDTIYF
>.|TRBJ2-7|.|TRBV2
TGTGCCAGCAGTGCGGGGGACAGCTCCTACGAGCAGTACTTC
CASSAGDSSYEQYF
>.|TRBJ1-2|TRBD1|TRBV5-4
TGTGCCAGCAGCCGACAGGGTAACTATGGCTACACCTTC
CASSRQGNYGYTF
>.|TRBJ2-7|.|TRBV30
TGTGCCTGGAGTGTACAAAGCTACGAGCAGTACTTC
CAWSVQSYEQYF
>.|TRBJ1-5|.|TRBV5-8
TGTGCCAGCAGCCCACGGCAGAGCAATCAGCCCCAGCATTTT
CASSPRQSNQPQHF
>.|TRBJ1-5|.|TRBV19
TGTGCCGGGGGGACTGTTGGTAGCAATCAGCCCCAGCATTTT
CAGGTVGSNQPQHF
>.|TRBJ2-3|TRBD2|TRBV9
TGTGCCAGCAGCGTAGGCGGGGGGGCAGATACGCAGTATTTT
CASSVGGGADTQYF
>.|TRBJ2-3|.|TRBV15
TGTGCCACCAGCCCTAGGGGGGCGGCGGGGCCAGATACGCAGTATTTT
CATSPRGAAGPDTQYF
>.|TRBJ2-3|TRBD2|TRBV7-2
TGTGCCAGCAGCGGACTGACTAGCGGGGGCCAGGGAGATACGCAGTATTTT
CASSGLTSGGQGDTQYF
>.|TRBJ1-4|.|TRBV30
TGTGCCTGGAGTGTAGGGCTAGGAAATGAAAAACTGTTTTTT
CAWSVGLGNEKLFF
>.|TRBJ2-7|TRBD2|TRBV10-2
TGCGCCAGTAAACTAGCGGGGGGGCCCTCCTACGAGCAGTACTTC
CASKLAGGPSYEQYF
>.|TRBJ2-2|.|TRBV4-1
TGCGCCAGCAGCCTCTCTCCCGGACAAACCACCGGGGAGCTGTTTTTT
CASSLSPGQTTGELFF
>once|TRBJ2-2|.|TRBV7-6
TGTGCTCCACCGGGAGCCGGGGCTAACACCGGGGAGCTGTTTTTT
CAPPGAGANTGELFF